This T cell receptor (beta chain) was identified in a study of blood T cell repertoires in COVID-19. Study overall: T cells, B-cell-depleted T cells, or PBMCs supplied cDNA or gDNA.

V gave up 3 bases and J gave up 1 base, with 14 bases separating them. The CDR3 runs 17 residues. Germline CDR1 and CDR2: KGHDR and SFDVKD. Sequenced by immunoSEQ multiplex PCR; TCRdb stores in-frame clones only, minus some. Seen here are 85,000 to 110,000 clones, nearly 90% observed once, and the top ten hold around 3.3%. The material sequenced was peripheral blood. The genes are TRBV24-1 and TRBJ2-2, with D hard to call. The receptor's source is a man aged 50-59 years in a cohort sampled during active COVID-19. This CDR3 reads CATSDAWPSENTGELFF. The CDR3 coding sequence is TGTGCCACCAGTGATGCCTGGCCTTCCGAGAACACCGGGGAGCTGTTTTTT.